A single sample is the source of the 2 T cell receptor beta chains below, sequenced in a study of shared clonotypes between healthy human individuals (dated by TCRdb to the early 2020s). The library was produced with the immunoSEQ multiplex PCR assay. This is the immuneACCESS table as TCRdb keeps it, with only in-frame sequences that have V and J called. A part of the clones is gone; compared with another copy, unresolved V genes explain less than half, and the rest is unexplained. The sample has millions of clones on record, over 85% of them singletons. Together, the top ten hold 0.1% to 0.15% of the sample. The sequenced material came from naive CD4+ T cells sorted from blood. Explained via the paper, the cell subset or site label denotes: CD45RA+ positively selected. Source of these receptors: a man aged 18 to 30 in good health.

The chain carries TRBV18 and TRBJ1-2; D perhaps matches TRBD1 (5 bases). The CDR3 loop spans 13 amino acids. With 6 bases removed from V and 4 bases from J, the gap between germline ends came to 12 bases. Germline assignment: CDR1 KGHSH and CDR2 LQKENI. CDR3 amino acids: CASSGASLYGYTF. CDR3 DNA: TGTGCCAGCTCCGGGGCCTCGCTCTATGGCTACACCTTC.

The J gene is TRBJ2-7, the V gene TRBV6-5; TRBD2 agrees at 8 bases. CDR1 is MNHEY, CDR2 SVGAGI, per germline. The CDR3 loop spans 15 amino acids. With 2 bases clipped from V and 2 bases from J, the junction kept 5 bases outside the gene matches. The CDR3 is CASSYDISGTYEQYF. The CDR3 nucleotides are TGTGCCAGCAGTTACGATATTAGCGGGACCTACGAGCAGTACTTC.